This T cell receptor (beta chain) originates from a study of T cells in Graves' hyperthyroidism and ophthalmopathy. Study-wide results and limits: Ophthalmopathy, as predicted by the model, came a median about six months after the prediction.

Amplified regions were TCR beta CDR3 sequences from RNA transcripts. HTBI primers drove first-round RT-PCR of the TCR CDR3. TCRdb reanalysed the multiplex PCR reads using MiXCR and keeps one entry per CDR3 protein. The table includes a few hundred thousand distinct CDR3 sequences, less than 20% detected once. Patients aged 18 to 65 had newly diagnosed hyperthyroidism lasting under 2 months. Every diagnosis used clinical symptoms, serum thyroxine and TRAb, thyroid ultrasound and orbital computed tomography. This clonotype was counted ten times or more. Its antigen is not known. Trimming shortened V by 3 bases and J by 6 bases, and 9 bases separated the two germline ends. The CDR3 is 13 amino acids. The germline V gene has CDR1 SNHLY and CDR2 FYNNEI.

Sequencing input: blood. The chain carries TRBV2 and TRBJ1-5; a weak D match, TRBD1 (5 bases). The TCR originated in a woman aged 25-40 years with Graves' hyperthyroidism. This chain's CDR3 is CASSDEGSQPQHF. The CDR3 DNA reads TGTGCCAGCAGTGATGAGGGGTCTCAGCCCCAGCATTTT.